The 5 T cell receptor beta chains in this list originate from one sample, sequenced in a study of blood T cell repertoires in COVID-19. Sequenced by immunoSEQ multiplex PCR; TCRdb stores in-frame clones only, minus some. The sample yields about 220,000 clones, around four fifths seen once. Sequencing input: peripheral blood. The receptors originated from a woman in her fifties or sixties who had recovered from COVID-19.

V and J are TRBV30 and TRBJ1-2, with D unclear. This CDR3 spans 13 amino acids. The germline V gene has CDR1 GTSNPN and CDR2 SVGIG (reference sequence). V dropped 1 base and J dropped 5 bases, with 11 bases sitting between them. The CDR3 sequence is CAWSGAPGYGYTF. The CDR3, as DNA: TGTGCCTGGAGTGGGGCCCCTGGGTATGGCTACACCTTC.

The CDR3 DNA sequence: TGTGCCAGTAGTATAGTCGCAGAAAGCAATGAGCAGTTCTTC. It codes for CASSIVAESNEQFF. The chain links TRBV19 to TRBJ2-1; unclear D gene. Trimming cost V 1 base and J 6 bases, with 10 bases left between them. CDR1 and CDR2 from the germline V gene are LNHDA and SQIVND (reference sequence). CDR3 length: 14 amino acids.

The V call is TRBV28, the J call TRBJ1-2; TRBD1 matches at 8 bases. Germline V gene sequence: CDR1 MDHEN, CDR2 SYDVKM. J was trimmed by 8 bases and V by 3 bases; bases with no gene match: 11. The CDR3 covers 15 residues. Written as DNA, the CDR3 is TGTGCCAGCAGTTTTTTTAGTCCAGGGGGCGGCGGCTACACCTTC. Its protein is CASSFFSPGGGGYTF.

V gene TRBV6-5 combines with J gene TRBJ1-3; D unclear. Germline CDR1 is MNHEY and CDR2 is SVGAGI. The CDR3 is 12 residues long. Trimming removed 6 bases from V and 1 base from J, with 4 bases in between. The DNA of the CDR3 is TGTGCCAGCAGGACTTCTGGAAACACCATATATTTT. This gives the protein CASRTSGNTIYF.

The CDR3 here is CASSKGRQGAVSQPQHF. In nucleotides, the CDR3 is TGTGCCAGCAGCAAGGGACGACAGGGAGCGGTAAGTCAGCCCCAGCATTTT. J is TRBJ1-5 and V is TRBV21-1; TRBD1 was called by the table and not checked on the DNA. TRBV21-1 represents a pseudogene. The CDR3 is 17 amino acids.